Following are 31 T cell receptor beta chains from one sample sequenced in a study of naive and memory T cell subsets. Four PCR rounds used nested alpha and beta constant region primers plus the SP2 primer. TCRdb reprocessed the 5' RACE reads with MiXCR, giving one entry per CDR3 protein. The profile shows roughly 60,000 distinct CDR3 sequences, around 8% of them singletons. The library had UMIs added by 3' ligation of an oligonucleotide to TCR cDNA. These receptors came from a female donor in good health.

This chain connects TRBV6-1 to TRBJ1-5, with TRBD1 as a possible D gene (5 bases). V was shortened by 2 bases and J by 2 bases, with 10 bases between the two germline ends. The CDR3 sequence is 15 residues long. Germline-derived CDR1 and CDR2 are MNHNS and SASEGT. CDR3 protein: CASSEQGRGNQPQHF. CDR3 in DNA: TGTGCCAGCAGTGAACAGGGTCGGGGCAATCAGCCCCAGCATTTT.

V gene TRBV5-1 combines with J gene TRBJ2-7, with D hard to call. Trimming took off 0 bases at V and 0 bases at J, with 13 bases between the two ends. Germline V gives CDR1 SGHRS, CDR2 YFSETQ. The CDR3 is 16 residues long. CDR3 loop: CASSLEAAHLSYEQYF. CDR3 coding DNA: TGCGCCAGCAGCTTGGAGGCGGCCCACCTCTCCTACGAGCAGTACTTC. Filled out from reference TRBV5-1 and TRBJ2-7, the complete variable domain reads KAGVTQTPRYLIKTRGQQVTLSCSPISGHRSVSWYQQTPGQGLQFLFEYFSETQRNKGNFPGRFSGRQFSNSRSEMNVSTLELGDSALYLCASSLEAAHLSYEQYFGPGTRLTVT.

V gene TRBV30 combines with J gene TRBJ2-7; 10 nucleotides match TRBD1. Germline CDR1 is GTSNPN and CDR2 is SVGIG (reference sequence). V lost 2 bases to trimming and J lost 9 bases; unmatched junction nucleotides: 10. The CDR3 is made up of 14 amino acids. CDR3 region: CAWSYGQGGRGQYF. CDR3 sequence (DNA): TGTGCCTGGAGTTACGGACAGGGGGGAAGAGGGCAGTACTTC.

This clonotype turned up a few times. The V gene is TRBV3-1, the J gene TRBJ1-1; 8 bases line up with TRBD1. CDR3 length equals 16 residues. V trimming: 0 bases; J trimming: 3 bases; junction bases outside the gene matches: 6. Germline CDR1 is LGHDT and CDR2 is YNNKEL (reference sequence). The CDR3: CASSQEAGGAYTEAFF. The CDR3 DNA reads as TGTGCCAGCAGCCAAGAAGCAGGGGGCGCGTACACTGAAGCTTTCTTT.

This clonotype was seen a few times. J is TRBJ1-2 and V is TRBV11-2; unclear D gene. Trimming removed 2 bases from V and 5 bases from J, with 18 bases in between. The CDR3 sequence is 16 residues long. Germline CDR1 SGHAT, CDR2 FQNNGV. The CDR3, as DNA: TGTGCCAGCAGCTTATTGGCCAGCCCTCTAGGATATGGCTACACCTTC. This gives the protein CASSLLASPLGYGYTF. Full variable domain (missing parts from reference TRBV11-2 and TRBJ1-2): EAGVAQSPRYKIIEKRQSVAFWCNPISGHATLYWYQQILGQGPKLLIQFQNNGVVDDSQLPKDRFSAERLKGVDSTLKIQPAKLEDSAVYLCASSLLASPLGYGYTFGSGTRLTVV.

This clonotype occurred many times. Written as DNA, the CDR3 is TGTGCCAGCAGCTTAGAATCTGAAAATGGCTACACCTTC. Its protein product is CASSLESENGYTF. The V and J genes are TRBV7-9 and TRBJ1-2; D not certain. V dropped 1 base and J dropped 6 bases, with 9 bases sitting between them. This CDR3 contains 13 residues. Germline assignment: CDR1 SEHNR and CDR2 FQNEAQ (reference sequence).

This chain uses TRBV2 with TRBJ2-2; 7 bases fit TRBD1. The CDR3 is made up of 15 amino acids. CDR1 SNHLY and CDR2 FYNNEI come from the germline V gene. V gave up 6 bases and J gave up 0 bases; unmatched junction bases: 4. CDR3 bases: TGTGCCAGCAGGACCGGGACAGCGAACACCGGGGAGCTGTTTTTT. It is translated as CASRTGTANTGELFF.

This clonotype was detected ten times or more. The chain joins TRBV28 to TRBJ2-7; tentative D call: TRBD1 (6 bases). This CDR3 spans 13 amino acids. Germline V lookup: CDR1 MDHEN, CDR2 SYDVKM. The V and J ends lost 6 bases and 5 bases respectively, with 14 bases between them. CDR3 region: CASSTQGRDEQYF. CDR3 nucleotides: TGTGCCAGCAGCACACAGGGTCGGGACGAGCAGTACTTC.

The chain recombines TRBV18 with TRBJ2-3, with 8 bases that match TRBD1. This CDR3 contains 15 residues. In germline, CDR1 is KGHSH, CDR2 LQKENI. The junction had 0 bases not matched to a gene; V was cut back by 1 base and J by 0 bases. CDR3 in DNA: TGTGCCAGCTCACCACGGACAGGGAGCACAGATACGCAGTATTTT. It codes for CASSPRTGSTDTQYF.

This clonotype was seen a handful of times. The V and J genes are TRBV28 and TRBJ2-1; D gene ambiguous. Germline CDR1 reads MDHEN; CDR2 reads SYDVKM. The germline V and J ends were trimmed by 5 bases and 2 bases, with 13 bases remaining between them. The CDR3 contains 15 residues. CDR3 DNA: TGTGCCAGCAGTCACCTAGTCCTGACCTACAATGAGCAGTTCTTC. Its translation is CASSHLVLTYNEQFF.

CDR3 residues: CASSSSFAGHYEQYF. Written as DNA, the CDR3 is TGTGCCAGCAGCTCAAGTTTCGCGGGTCACTACGAGCAGTACTTC. This chain links TRBV6-1 with TRBJ2-7, with D perhaps TRBD2 (5 bases). The length of the CDR3 is 15 residues. Between the trimmed V and J ends, which lost 6 bases and 3 bases, there was a span of 18 bases. In germline, CDR1 is MNHNS, CDR2 SASEGT.

This clonotype occurred a few times. The chain is built from TRBV6-6 and TRBJ2-3, with unresolved D. This CDR3 contains 12 residues. V was pared by 2 bases and J by 6 bases, with 6 bases between. CDR1 and CDR2 (germline): MNHNY, SVGAGI (reference sequence). CDR3 nucleotides: TGTGCCAGCAGTTACGGGCTTGATACGCAGTATTTT. It specifies CASSYGLDTQYF.

This clonotype occurred a few times. This chain uses TRBV7-9 with TRBJ2-1, with 13 nucleotides matching TRBD2. J gave up 4 bases and V 2 bases, and 8 bases lay outside the gene matches. CDR1 and CDR2 (germline): SEHNR, FQNEAQ (reference sequence). The CDR3 runs to 18 residues. The CDR3 loop is CASSLTGTSGKEYNEQFF. The CDR3 DNA is TGTGCCAGCAGCTTAACAGGGACTAGCGGGAAGGAGTACAATGAGCAGTTCTTC.

This clonotype was observed a handful of times. This sequence joins TRBV14 and TRBJ2-2, with D hard to call. CDR1 SGHDN and CDR2 FVKESK come from the germline V gene. V was trimmed by 1 base and J by 0 bases, leaving 6 bases between them. This CDR3 region has 15 residues. The CDR3 nucleotides read TGTGCCAGCAGCCAAGGCGGTACGAACACCGGGGAGCTGTTTTTT. Encoded protein: CASSQGGTNTGELFF.

There are a few counts of this clonotype. The chain joins TRBV19 to TRBJ1-1; 10 bases are a match to TRBD1. Trimming at V came to 10 bases and at J to 1 base, leaving 9 bases not matched to a gene. Germline V CDR1 and CDR2: LNHDA, SQIVND (reference sequence). The CDR3 sequence is 15 residues long. CDR3 amino acids: CATGGDRGSNTEAFF. CDR3 DNA: TGTGCCACCGGTGGGGACAGGGGATCGAACACTGAAGCTTTCTTT. Looking up the rest from reference TRBV19 and TRBJ1-1 gives the full variable domain: DGGITQSPKYLFRKEGQNVTLSCEQNLNHDAMYWYRQDPGQGLRLIYYSQIVNDFQKGDIAEGYSVSREKKESFPLTVTSAQKNPTAFYLCATGGDRGSNTEAFFGQGTRLTVV.

In this sample, this clonotype turned up a few times. J is TRBJ2-2 and V is TRBV6-4; D uncertain. This CDR3 is 14 amino acids long. CDR1 and CDR2 from the germline V gene are MRHNA and SNTAGT. The V and J ends lost 5 bases and 1 base respectively, with 8 bases between them. The CDR3 spells CASSFYRNTGELFF. As DNA, the CDR3 is TGTGCCAGCAGTTTCTACAGGAACACCGGGGAGCTGTTTTTT.

This chain connects TRBV7-3 to TRBJ2-1; 11 bases match TRBD1. The CDR3 sequence is 15 residues long. Germline V gives CDR1 SGHTA, CDR2 FQGTGA. The trim removed 5 bases at V and 4 bases at J, leaving 4 bases unmatched. This chain's CDR3 is CASSSGQGAYNEQFF. Here the CDR3 DNA reads TGTGCCAGCAGCAGCGGACAGGGGGCGTACAATGAGCAGTTCTTC.

The rearrangement joins TRBV12-3 or TRBV12-4 to TRBJ2-7; 8 bases align to TRBD1. The CDR3 is 15 residues long. The J segment lost 5 bases and the V segment lost 1 base, leaving 7 bases of the junction unmatched. The CDR3 DNA is TGTGCCAGCAGTTTAGGACAGGGGTCGGGGGACGAGCAGTACTTC. As protein: CASSLGQGSGDEQYF.

This clonotype was counted between two and nine times. The rearrangement joins TRBV9 to TRBJ2-5; no clear D. The V gene's germline CDR1 is SGDLS and CDR2 YYNGEE. This CDR3 contains 14 residues. V gave up 0 bases and J gave up 0 bases, with 6 bases separating them. The CDR3 DNA follows: TGTGCCAGCAGCGTAGGGAACCACCAAGAGACCCAGTACTTC. Protein sequence: CASSVGNHQETQYF.

The V and J genes are TRBV4-1 and TRBJ2-5; 15 nucleotides agree with TRBD2. V lost 3 bases to trimming and J lost 2 bases; unmatched junction nucleotides: 10. Germline CDR1 MGHRA, CDR2 YSYEKL. The CDR3 is made up of 19 amino acids. The CDR3 nucleotides are TGCGCCAGCAGCCAGGACGGACTAGCGGGGGGGTCCGGGCAAGAGACCCAGTACTTC. Amino acid sequence: CASSQDGLAGGSGQETQYF.

This clonotype has a count of ten or more. This chain uses TRBV7-2 with TRBJ2-5; unclear D gene. The CDR3 loop spans 13 amino acids. CDR1 and CDR2 from the germline V gene are SGHTA and FQGNSA. The V end lost 5 bases, the J end lost 1 base, and 8 bases lay between the germline ends. CDR3 nucleotides: TGTGCCAGCAGCCCTAGGGTCCAAGAGACCCAGTACTTC. Protein sequence: CASSPRVQETQYF. Together with reference TRBV7-2 and TRBJ2-5, the CDR3 gives the full variable domain: GAGVSQSPSNKVTEKGKDVELRCDPISGHTALYWYRQSLGQGLEFLIYFQGNSAPDKSGLPSDRFSAERTGGSVSTLTIQRTQQEDSAVYLCASSPRVQETQYFGPGTRLLVL.

There are many counts of this clonotype. The genes are TRBV4-1 and TRBJ1-2; D is possibly TRBD1 (6 bases). CDR3 length: 12 residues. Germline V CDR1 and CDR2: MGHRA, YSYEKL. V lost 3 bases, J lost 4 bases, and 6 bases lay in between. The CDR3 coding sequence is TGCGCCAGCAGCCAGGACAGCTATGGCTACACCTTC. This gives the protein CASSQDSYGYTF.

This clonotype came up a few times. The chain carries TRBV2 and TRBJ2-2; D is ambiguous. CDR1 SNHLY and CDR2 FYNNEI come from the germline V gene. V lost 8 bases and J 5 bases, leaving 9 bases between the germline ends. This CDR3 is 12 amino acids long. The CDR3 nucleotides are TGTGCCAGCTTGGGAAGGACCGGGGAGCTGTTTTTT. Translating gives CASLGRTGELFF.

By share of the sample, this clonotype is medium-sized. The V and J genes are TRBV6-1 and TRBJ1-5, with D unresolved. The CDR3 extends over 15 amino acids. Germline assignment: CDR1 MNHNS and CDR2 SASEGT. V lost 2 bases to trimming and J lost 0 bases, with 8 bases between them. In DNA, the CDR3 is TGTGCCAGCAGTGAACCGGGGATTAGCAATCAGCCCCAGCATTTT. Translation: CASSEPGISNQPQHF.

This chain links TRBV27 with TRBJ1-2, with unresolved D. Deletions cut 6 bases from V and 4 bases from J, with 12 bases between. The CDR3 is 13 amino acids. From germline, CDR1 is MNHEY and CDR2 SMNVEV (reference sequence). The CDR3, as DNA: TGTGCCAGCAGCCCAGGAACTGGCTATGGCTACACCTTC. This encodes CASSPGTGYGYTF.

This clonotype was picked up many times. The rearrangement uses TRBV5-1 and TRBJ2-1; D is possibly TRBD1 (5 bases). Germline CDR1 and CDR2: SGHRS and YFSETQ. The CDR3 sequence is 14 residues long. V dropped 0 bases and J dropped 8 bases, with 12 bases sitting between them. The CDR3 nucleotides read TGCGCCAGCAGCTTGGAGTCAGGGCGGCATGAGCAGTTCTTC. Encoded protein: CASSLESGRHEQFF.

The chain employs TRBV6-5 and TRBJ2-7, with D hard to call. CDR1 and CDR2 from the germline V gene are MNHEY and SVGAGI. Trimming removed 6 bases from V and 3 bases from J, with 12 bases in between. The CDR3 covers 13 residues. The CDR3 is CASSSETYYEQYF. The CDR3 bases are TGTGCCAGCAGCAGCGAAACCTACTACGAGCAGTACTTC.

The CDR3 loop reads CASSRTGGSLMGNQPQHF. The CDR3, as DNA: TGTGCCAGTAGTCGGACAGGGGGATCTTTAATGGGCAATCAGCCCCAGCATTTT. The chain carries TRBV19 and TRBJ1-5; 10 bases map to TRBD1. Germline CDR1 reads LNHDA; CDR2 reads SQIVND (reference sequence). The CDR3 contains 18 residues. The J segment lost 2 bases and the V segment lost 5 bases, leaving 12 bases of the junction unmatched. The variable domain in full, completed from reference TRBV19 and TRBJ1-5, reads DGGITQSPKYLFRKEGQNVTLSCEQNLNHDAMYWYRQDPGQGLRLIYYSQIVNDFQKGDIAEGYSVSREKKESFPLTVTSAQKNPTAFYLCASSRTGGSLMGNQPQHFGDGTRLSIL.

In this sample, this clonotype turned up many times. V and J are TRBV27 and TRBJ2-7; weak D call: TRBD1 (5 bases). CDR1 is MNHEY and CDR2 is SMNVEV in the germline V gene (reference sequence). V lost 8 bases, J lost 4 bases, and 15 bases lay in between. The CDR3 loop spans 13 amino acids. The CDR3 region is CASRGPNRYEQYF. In DNA, the CDR3 is TGTGCCAGCCGAGGCCCGAACAGGTACGAGCAGTACTTC.

In its sample, this clonotype was seen many times. This chain connects TRBV30 to TRBJ1-2; 11 bases agree with TRBD1. This CDR3 comprises 15 residues. After removal of 3 bases from V and 7 bases from J, the junction contained 10 bases not matched to a gene. The germline V gene has CDR1 GTSNPN and CDR2 SVGIG (reference sequence). The CDR3 protein is CAWSPDRGRRSGYTF. CDR3 in DNA: TGTGCCTGGAGCCCGGACAGGGGGCGCCGGAGTGGCTACACCTTC.

This clonotype came up many times. The chain has TRBV12-3 or TRBV12-4 and TRBJ2-7, with no clear D. The V end lost 5 bases, the J end lost 3 bases, and 11 bases lay between the germline ends. This CDR3 comprises 13 residues. CDR3 in amino acids: CASSLRGRYEQYF. The CDR3 coding sequence is TGTGCCAGCAGTCTTAGAGGCCGCTACGAGCAGTACTTC.